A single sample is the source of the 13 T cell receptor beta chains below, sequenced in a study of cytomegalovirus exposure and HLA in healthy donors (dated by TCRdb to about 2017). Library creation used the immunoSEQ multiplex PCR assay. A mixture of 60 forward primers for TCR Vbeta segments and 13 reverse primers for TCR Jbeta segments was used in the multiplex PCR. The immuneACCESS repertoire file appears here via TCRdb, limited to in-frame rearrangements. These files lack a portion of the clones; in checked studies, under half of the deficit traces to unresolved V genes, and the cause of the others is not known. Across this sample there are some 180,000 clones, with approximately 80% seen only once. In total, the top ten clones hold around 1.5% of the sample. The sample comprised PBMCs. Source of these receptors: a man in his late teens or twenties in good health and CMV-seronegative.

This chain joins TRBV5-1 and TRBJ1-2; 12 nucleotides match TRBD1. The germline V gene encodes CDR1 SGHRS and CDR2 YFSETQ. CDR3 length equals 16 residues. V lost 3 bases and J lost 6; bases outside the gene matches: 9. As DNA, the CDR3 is TGCGCCAGCAGCTCGAGTCCCGGGACAGGGGGCAATGGCTACACCTTC. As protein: CASSSSPGTGGNGYTF.

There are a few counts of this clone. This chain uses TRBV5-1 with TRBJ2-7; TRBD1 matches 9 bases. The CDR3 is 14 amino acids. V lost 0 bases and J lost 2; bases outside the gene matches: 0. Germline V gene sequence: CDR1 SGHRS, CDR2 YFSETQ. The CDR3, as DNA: TGCGCCAGCAGCTTGGGGGACAGGGCCTACGAGCAGTACTTC. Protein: CASSLGDRAYEQYF.

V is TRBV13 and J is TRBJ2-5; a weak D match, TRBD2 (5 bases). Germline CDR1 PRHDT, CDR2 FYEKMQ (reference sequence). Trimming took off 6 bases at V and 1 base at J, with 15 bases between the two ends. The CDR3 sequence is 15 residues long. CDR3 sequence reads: CASSHGGQAQETQYF. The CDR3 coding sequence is TGTGCCAGCAGTCACGGCGGGCAGGCCCAAGAGACCCAGTACTTC.

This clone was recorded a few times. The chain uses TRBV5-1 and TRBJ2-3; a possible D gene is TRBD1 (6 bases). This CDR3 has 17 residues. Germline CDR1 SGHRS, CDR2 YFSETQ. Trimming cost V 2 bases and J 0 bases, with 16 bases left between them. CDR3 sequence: CASSFRGAVASTDTQYF. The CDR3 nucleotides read TGCGCCAGCAGCTTCAGGGGCGCCGTAGCGAGCACAGATACGCAGTATTTT.

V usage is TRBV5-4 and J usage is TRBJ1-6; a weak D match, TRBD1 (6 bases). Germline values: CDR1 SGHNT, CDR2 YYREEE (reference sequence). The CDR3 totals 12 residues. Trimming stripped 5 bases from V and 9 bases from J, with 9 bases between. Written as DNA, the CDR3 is TGTGCCAGCAGTACAGGGACTTCACCCCTCCACTTT. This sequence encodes CASSTGTSPLHF.

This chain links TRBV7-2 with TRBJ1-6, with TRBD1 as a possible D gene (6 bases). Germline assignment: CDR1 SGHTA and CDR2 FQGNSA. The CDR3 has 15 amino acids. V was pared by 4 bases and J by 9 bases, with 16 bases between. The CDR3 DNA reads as TGTGCCAGCAGCTACCTCGGGGGGGGGCTTTCACCCCTCCACTTT. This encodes CASSYLGGGLSPLHF.

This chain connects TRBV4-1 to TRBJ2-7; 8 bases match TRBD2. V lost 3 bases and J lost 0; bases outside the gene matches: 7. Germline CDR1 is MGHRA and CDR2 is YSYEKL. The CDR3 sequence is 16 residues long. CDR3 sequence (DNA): TGCGCCAGCAGCCATGTACTAGCGGCCCGCTCCTACGAGCAGTACTTC. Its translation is CASSHVLAARSYEQYF.

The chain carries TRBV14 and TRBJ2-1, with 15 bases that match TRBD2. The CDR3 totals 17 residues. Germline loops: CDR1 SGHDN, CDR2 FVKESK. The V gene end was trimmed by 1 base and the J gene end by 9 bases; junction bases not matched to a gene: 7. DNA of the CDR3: TGTGCCAGCAGCCAAGTCGGACTAGCGGGGGGGCCAGGTGAGCAGTTCTTC. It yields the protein CASSQVGLAGGPGEQFF.

The CDR3 sequence is CASSLPRDRGSAGELFF. The DNA of the CDR3 is TGTGCCAGCAGCTTACCTCGGGACAGGGGTTCAGCCGGGGAGCTGTTTTTT. The chain recombines TRBV7-3 with TRBJ2-2, with 10 bases aligning to TRBD1. CDR3 length: 17 residues. The junction had 9 bases not matched to a gene; V was cut back by 2 bases and J by 6 bases. Germline V gene data show CDR1 as SGHTA and CDR2 as FQGTGA.

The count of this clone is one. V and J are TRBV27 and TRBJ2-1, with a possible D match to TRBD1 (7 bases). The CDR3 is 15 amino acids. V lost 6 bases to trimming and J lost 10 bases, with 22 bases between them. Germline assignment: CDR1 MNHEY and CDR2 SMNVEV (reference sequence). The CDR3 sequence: CASSLDRLGGGEQFF. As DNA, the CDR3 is TGTGCCAGCAGCCTGGACAGGCTTGGAGGGGGGGAGCAGTTCTTC.

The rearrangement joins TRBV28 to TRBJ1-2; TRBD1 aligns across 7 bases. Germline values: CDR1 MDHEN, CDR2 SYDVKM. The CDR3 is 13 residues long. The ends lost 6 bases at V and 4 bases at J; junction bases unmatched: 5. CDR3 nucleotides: TGTGCCAGCAGGCCGACAGGGACCTATGGCTACACCTTC. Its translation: CASRPTGTYGYTF.

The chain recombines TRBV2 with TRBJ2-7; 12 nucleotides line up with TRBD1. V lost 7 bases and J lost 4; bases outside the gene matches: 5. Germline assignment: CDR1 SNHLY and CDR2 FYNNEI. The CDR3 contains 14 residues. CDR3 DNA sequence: TGTGCCAGCAACCCGGGACAGGGGGCGTACGAGCAGTACTTC. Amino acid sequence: CASNPGQGAYEQYF.

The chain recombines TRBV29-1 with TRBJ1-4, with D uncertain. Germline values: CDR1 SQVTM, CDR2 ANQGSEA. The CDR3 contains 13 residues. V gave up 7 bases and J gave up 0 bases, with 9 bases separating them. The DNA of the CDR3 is TGCAGCGCGAGCCAGGCAACTAATGAAAAACTGTTTTTT. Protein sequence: CSASQATNEKLFF.